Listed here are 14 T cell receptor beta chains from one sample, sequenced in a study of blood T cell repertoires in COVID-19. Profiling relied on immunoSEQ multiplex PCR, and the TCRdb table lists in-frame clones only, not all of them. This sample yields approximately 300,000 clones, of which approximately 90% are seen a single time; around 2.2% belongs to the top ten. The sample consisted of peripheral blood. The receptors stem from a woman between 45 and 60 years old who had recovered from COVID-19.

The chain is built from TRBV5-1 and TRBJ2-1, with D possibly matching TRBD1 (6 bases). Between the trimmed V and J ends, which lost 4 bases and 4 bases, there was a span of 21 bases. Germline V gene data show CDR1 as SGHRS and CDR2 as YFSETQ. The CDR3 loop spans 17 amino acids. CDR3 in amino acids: CASSPTTGTKPYNEQFF. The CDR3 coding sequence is TGCGCCAGCAGCCCTACGACCGGGACAAAGCCTTACAATGAGCAGTTCTTC. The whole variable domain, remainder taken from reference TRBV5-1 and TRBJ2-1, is KAGVTQTPRYLIKTRGQQVTLSCSPISGHRSVSWYQQTPGQGLQFLFEYFSETQRNKGNFPGRFSGRQFSNSRSEMNVSTLELGDSALYLCASSPTTGTKPYNEQFFGPGTRLTVL.

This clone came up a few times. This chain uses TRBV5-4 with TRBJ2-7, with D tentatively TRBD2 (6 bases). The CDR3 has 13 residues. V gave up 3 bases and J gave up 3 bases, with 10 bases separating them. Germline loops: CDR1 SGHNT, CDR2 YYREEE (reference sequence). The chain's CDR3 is CASSWMGLYEQYF. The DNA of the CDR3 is TGTGCCAGCAGCTGGATGGGACTCTACGAGCAGTACTTC.

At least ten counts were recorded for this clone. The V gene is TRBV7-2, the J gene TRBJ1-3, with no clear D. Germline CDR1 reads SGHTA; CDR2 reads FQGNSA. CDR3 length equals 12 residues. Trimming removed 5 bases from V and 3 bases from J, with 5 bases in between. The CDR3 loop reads CASSGSGNTIYF. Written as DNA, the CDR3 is TGTGCCAGCAGCGGCAGTGGAAACACCATATATTTT.

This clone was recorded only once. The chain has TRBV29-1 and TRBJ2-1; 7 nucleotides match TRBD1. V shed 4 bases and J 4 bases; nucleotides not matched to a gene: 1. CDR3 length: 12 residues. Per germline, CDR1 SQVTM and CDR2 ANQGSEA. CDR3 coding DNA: TGCAGCGTTGGACAGGGATACAATGAGCAGTTCTTC. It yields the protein CSVGQGYNEQFF.

Written as DNA, the CDR3 is TGTGCCTGGAAAGCACCGGGACTAGCAGCAGAGACCCAGTACTTC. Protein: CAWKAPGLAAETQYF. This chain uses TRBV30 with TRBJ2-5; 9 bases match TRBD2. The CDR3 sequence is 15 residues long. CDR1 and CDR2 (germline): GTSNPN, SVGIG (reference sequence). V shed 4 bases, J shed 4 bases, and the junction held 10 bases outside the gene matches.

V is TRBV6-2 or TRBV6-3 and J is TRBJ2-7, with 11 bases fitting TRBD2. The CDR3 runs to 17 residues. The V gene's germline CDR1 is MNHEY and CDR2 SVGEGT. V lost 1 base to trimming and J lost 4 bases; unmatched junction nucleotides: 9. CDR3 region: CASSYLRSGRAEYEQYF. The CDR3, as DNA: TGTGCCAGCAGTTACTTGCGTAGCGGGAGGGCCGAATACGAGCAGTACTTC.

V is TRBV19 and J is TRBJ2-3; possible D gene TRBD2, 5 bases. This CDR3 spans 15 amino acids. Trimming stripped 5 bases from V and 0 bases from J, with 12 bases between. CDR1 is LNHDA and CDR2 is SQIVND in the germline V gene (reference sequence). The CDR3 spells CASSAGVSSTDTQYF. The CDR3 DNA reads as TGTGCCAGTAGTGCCGGGGTGTCTAGCACAGATACGCAGTATTTT.

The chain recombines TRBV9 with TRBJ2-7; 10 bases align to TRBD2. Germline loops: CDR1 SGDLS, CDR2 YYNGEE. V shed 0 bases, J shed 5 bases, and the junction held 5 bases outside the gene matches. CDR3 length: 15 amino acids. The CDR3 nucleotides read TGTGCCAGCAGCGTAGAGAGCGGGAGGGCCCACGAGCAGTACTTC. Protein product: CASSVESGRAHEQYF.

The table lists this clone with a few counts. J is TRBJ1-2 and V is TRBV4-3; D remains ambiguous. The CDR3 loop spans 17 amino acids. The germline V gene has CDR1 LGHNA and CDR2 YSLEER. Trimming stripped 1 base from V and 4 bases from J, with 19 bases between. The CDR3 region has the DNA TGCGCCAGCAGCCAAGGCAACCCTGGGCATCGGGGCTATGGCTACACCTTC. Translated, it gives CASSQGNPGHRGYGYTF.

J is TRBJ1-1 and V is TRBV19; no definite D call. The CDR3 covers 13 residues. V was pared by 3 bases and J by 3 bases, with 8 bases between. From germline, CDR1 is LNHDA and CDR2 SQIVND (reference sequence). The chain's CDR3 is CASSIKRDTEAFF. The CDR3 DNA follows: TGTGCCAGTAGTATTAAGAGAGACACTGAAGCTTTCTTT. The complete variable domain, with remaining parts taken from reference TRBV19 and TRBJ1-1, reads DGGITQSPKYLFRKEGQNVTLSCEQNLNHDAMYWYRQDPGQGLRLIYYSQIVNDFQKGDIAEGYSVSREKKESFPLTVTSAQKNPTAFYLCASSIKRDTEAFFGQGTRLTVV.

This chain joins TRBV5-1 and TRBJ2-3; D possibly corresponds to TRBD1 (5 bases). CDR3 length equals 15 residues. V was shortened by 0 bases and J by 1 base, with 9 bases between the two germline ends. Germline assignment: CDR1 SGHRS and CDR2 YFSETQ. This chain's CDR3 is CASSLELGGTDTQYF. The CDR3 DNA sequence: TGCGCCAGCAGCTTGGAGCTAGGGGGCACAGATACGCAGTATTTT.

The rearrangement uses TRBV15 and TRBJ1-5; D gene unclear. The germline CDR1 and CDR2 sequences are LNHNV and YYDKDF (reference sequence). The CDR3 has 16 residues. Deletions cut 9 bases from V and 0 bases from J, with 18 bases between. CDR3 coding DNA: TGTGCCACTTCAGCGAGGAGTAAATATAGCAATCAGCCCCAGCATTTT. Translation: CATSARSKYSNQPQHF.

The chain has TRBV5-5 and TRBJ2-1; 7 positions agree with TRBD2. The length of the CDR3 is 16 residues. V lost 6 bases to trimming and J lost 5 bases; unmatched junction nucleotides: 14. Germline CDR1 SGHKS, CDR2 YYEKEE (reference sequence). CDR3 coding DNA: TGTGCCAGCACAACTAGGGCGGGCGGGGGTGACAATGAGCAGTTCTTC. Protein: CASTTRAGGGDNEQFF.

The CDR3 sequence: CASSQGGENEQFF. DNA of the CDR3: TGCGCCAGCAGCCAAGGGGGGGAAAATGAGCAGTTCTTC. The chain uses TRBV4-1 and TRBJ2-1; maybe TRBD2 (6 bases). This CDR3 region has 13 residues. Germline V lookup: CDR1 MGHRA, CDR2 YSYEKL. V shed 1 base and J shed 7 bases, with 8 bases lying between them.